These 20 T cell receptor beta chains share one sample of origin, sequenced in a study of breast tumors, draining lymph nodes, adjacent tissues listed by TCRdb under 2016. The lymph node samples were taken from the axillary draining lymph nodes of breast cancer patients. Preparation of the library involved multiplex PCR. The sample was run on an Illumina HiSeq 2000. Starting from the raw public reads, TCRdb applied fastp trimming at Q25, assembled clones with MiXCR and retained in-frame beta chains. Rows merge per CDR3 protein into single entries with the most common DNA and genes. The sample table shows 90,000 to 120,000 distinct CDR3 sequences, and approximately 21% are seen once. The ten largest clonotypes hold roughly 1.3% of the sample. The sample consisted of axillary lymph node tissue. These receptors originate from a female donor with breast cancer. Some clones in this sample may be carry-over from other donors' samples.

This clonotype occurred many times. The chain carries TRBV7-9 and TRBJ2-1; 11 bases are shared with TRBD2. J was trimmed by 7 bases and V by 1 base; bases with no gene match: 9. The germline gives CDR1 SEHNR, CDR2 FQNEAQ (reference sequence). This CDR3 spans 17 amino acids. CDR3 sequence reads: CASSLGGTSGLINEQFF. The CDR3 DNA follows: TGTGCCAGCAGCTTAGGAGGGACTAGCGGTTTAATAAATGAGCAGTTCTTC.

This clonotype was counted many times. The CDR3 DNA sequence: TGTGCCAGTAGTAAAGGAGGGGACCCCATCTCTGGAAACACCATATATTTT. This gives the protein CASSKGGDPISGNTIYF. This chain connects TRBV19 to TRBJ1-3; possible D gene TRBD1, 5 bases. The V end was cut by 4 bases, the J end by 0 bases, with 16 bases between. Germline CDR1 is LNHDA and CDR2 is SQIVND (reference sequence). The CDR3 runs to 17 residues.

The CDR3 DNA follows: TGTGCCAGCAGCCCCCCCTCTAGCGGGGGGACCGGGGAGCTGTTTTTT. Translation: CASSPPSSGGTGELFF. This rearrangement joins TRBV14 to TRBJ2-2; 11 bases fit TRBD2. CDR1 SGHDN and CDR2 FVKESK come from the germline V gene. Trimming removed 4 bases from V and 5 bases from J; junction bases left unmatched: 6. This CDR3 has 16 residues.

This clonotype was counted at least ten times. The chain is built from TRBV4-1 and TRBJ1-4; 10 nucleotides line up with TRBD1. This CDR3 contains 15 residues. Germline CDR1 and CDR2: MGHRA and YSYEKL. Unmatched junction bases numbered 2, after V lost 2 bases and J lost 5 bases. This chain's CDR3 is CASSQWGQGNEKLFF. The DNA for the CDR3 is TGCGCCAGCAGCCAATGGGGACAGGGGAATGAAAAACTGTTTTTT.

This clonotype was seen many times. The rearrangement uses TRBV4-1 and TRBJ2-1; no definite D call. CDR3 length: 16 amino acids. Trimming removed 1 base from V and 4 bases from J, with 14 bases in between. Germline CDR1 MGHRA, CDR2 YSYEKL. CDR3 sequence reads: CASSQGASSPYNEQFF. The CDR3 DNA follows: TGCGCCAGCAGCCAAGGCGCCAGCTCCCCGTACAATGAGCAGTTCTTC.

CDR3 DNA sequence: TGCAGTTACTCGGGACAGAGGAACACTGAAGCTTTCTTT. Protein sequence: CSYSGQRNTEAFF. This chain connects TRBV29-1 to TRBJ1-1; 7 bases map to TRBD1. In germline, CDR1 is SQVTM, CDR2 ANQGSEA. CDR3 size: 13 residues.

In this sample, this clonotype turned up many times. The chain recombines TRBV6-1 with TRBJ2-2; TRBD2 aligns across 10 bases. Trimming removed 8 bases from V and 8 bases from J; junction bases left unmatched: 11. The CDR3 covers 15 residues. Germline CDR1 and CDR2: MNHNS and SASEGT. Written as DNA, the CDR3 is TGTGCCAGCGTCGAAGGGGCTAGCGGGAGTGGGGAGCTGTTTTTT. Translating gives CASVEGASGSGELFF.

This clonotype came up many times. The J gene is TRBJ2-2, the V gene TRBV19, with TRBD1 matching 9 bases. V lost 3 bases to trimming and J lost 5 bases; unmatched junction nucleotides: 10. CDR1 and CDR2 (germline): LNHDA, SQIVND (reference sequence). The CDR3 length is 17 residues. In DNA, the CDR3 is TGTGCCAGTAGTATTCTACCGGGACAGGGAGGTACCGGGGAGCTGTTTTTT. The encoded protein is CASSILPGQGGTGELFF.

The sample holds many counts of this clonotype. The genes are TRBV2 and TRBJ1-2; weak D call: TRBD1 (6 bases). V shed 6 bases and J shed 4 bases, with 18 bases lying between them. This CDR3 has 15 amino acids. The germline V gene encodes CDR1 SNHLY and CDR2 FYNNEI. CDR3 sequence (DNA): TGTGCCAGCAGCGCCACCGTTGGCAGGGGCTATGGCTACACCTTC. This codes for CASSATVGRGYGYTF.

The CDR3 spells CASSYQWQGGRDTGELFF. The CDR3, as DNA: TGTGCCAGCAGCTACCAATGGCAGGGTGGAAGGGACACCGGGGAGCTGTTTTTT. The chain has TRBV27 and TRBJ2-2; D perhaps matches TRBD1 (5 bases). The V end lost 6 bases, the J end lost 3 bases, and 23 bases lay between the germline ends. Germline CDR1 is MNHEY and CDR2 is SMNVEV (reference sequence). The CDR3 contains 18 residues.

This rearrangement joins TRBV11-2 to TRBJ2-3; TRBD2 matches at 8 bases. The CDR3 has 16 residues. After removal of 5 bases from V and 5 bases from J, the junction contained 12 bases not matched to a gene. Per germline, CDR1 SGHAT and CDR2 FQNNGV. For the CDR3, the DNA is TGTGCCAGCAGCGCCACACCGGGGGGGGGGGGAGATACGCAGTATTTT. Protein sequence: CASSATPGGGGDTQYF.

This clonotype was seen only a few times. A read error may be the cause here, since a much bigger clone is one base away. This chain uses TRBV19 with TRBJ2-7; D call uncertain. CDR1 is LNHDA, CDR2 SQIVND, per germline (reference sequence). The CDR3 is made up of 12 amino acids. Trimming left V 9 bases short and J 2 bases short, with 11 bases between. The CDR3 sequence is CASEHIPYEQYF. The DNA for the CDR3 is TGTGCCAGCGAACATATCCCCTACGAGCAGTACTTC.

The table lists this clonotype with many counts. Here the CDR3 DNA reads TGTGCCAGCAGCTTGGCTGGGGGTGGCGGTTCCGAGTACTTC. Translated: CASSLAGGGGSEYF. The gene calls are TRBV5-8 and TRBJ2-7; D is tentatively TRBD1 or TRBD2 (5 bases each). Trimming took 0 bases from V and 11 from J, leaving 18 bases between them. The CDR3 runs to 14 residues. Germline values: CDR1 SGHTS, CDR2 YDEGEE.

This clonotype was counted at least ten times. The V and J genes are TRBV6-1 and TRBJ1-3, with D perhaps TRBD1 (5 bases). The CDR3 sequence is 16 residues long. In germline, CDR1 is MNHNS, CDR2 SASEGT. V gave up 2 bases and J gave up 9 bases, with 20 bases separating them. In DNA form, the CDR3 reads TGTGCCAGCAGTGAAACCCGCGGGTTCGTCGGGACCACCATATATTTT. It encodes CASSETRGFVGTTIYF.

This clonotype occurred many times. The gene calls are TRBV12-3 or TRBV12-4 and TRBJ2-2; 7 nucleotides agree with TRBD2. V shed 5 bases and J 7 bases; nucleotides not matched to a gene: 7. The CDR3 sequence is 14 residues long. The CDR3: CASSRGGGDGELFF. DNA for the CDR3: TGTGCCAGCAGTCGTGGTGGGGGGGACGGGGAGCTGTTTTTT.

This clonotype was seen at least ten times. The chain is built from TRBV14 and TRBJ1-6; the match to TRBD1 covers 9 bases. The germline CDR1 and CDR2 sequences are SGHDN and FVKESK. V dropped 3 bases and J dropped 6; count of bases not matched to a gene: 12. The CDR3 has 18 amino acids. The CDR3 protein is CASSHAPGTGHRNSPLHF. The CDR3 bases are TGTGCCAGCAGCCATGCTCCCGGGACAGGGCACCGTAATTCACCCCTCCACTTT.

This clonotype showed up many times. CDR3 sequence (DNA): TGTGCCAGCAGCCCATCCTCTGGGGCCAACGTCCTGACTTTC. Translating gives CASSPSSGANVLTF. The rearrangement joins TRBV3-1 to TRBJ2-6; D unresolved. This CDR3 comprises 14 residues. V lost 4 bases to trimming and J lost 0 bases, with 4 bases between them. Germline assignment: CDR1 LGHDT and CDR2 YNNKEL (reference sequence).

This clonotype has more than one count but fewer than ten. The rearrangement links TRBV6-5 to TRBJ2-3, with D possibly being TRBD1 or TRBD2 (7 bases each). V lost 2 bases, J lost 2 bases, and 29 bases lay in between. The CDR3 is 21 residues long. Germline V CDR1 and CDR2: MNHEY, SVGAGI. CDR3 nucleotides: TGTGCCAGCAGTTACAGGGGGTTGGGGGTAGGCAGGGGGGGATCCACAGATACGCAGTATTTT. Residues: CASSYRGLGVGRGGSTDTQYF.

Comments on this clonotype: A read error is possible here, since a much larger clone lies one base away. This chain links TRBV19 with TRBJ1-2; D is unresolved. Germline loops: CDR1 LNHDA, CDR2 SQIVND (reference sequence). This CDR3 is 15 amino acids long. CDR3 amino acids: CASSPDRQVNYSYTF. In DNA form, the CDR3 reads TGTGCCAGTAGCCCGGATAGGCAGGTTAACTATAGCTACACCTTC.

The rearrangement links TRBV10-3 to TRBJ1-6; the D is unclear. The V gene's germline CDR1 is ENHRY and CDR2 SYGVKD. The CDR3 length is 13 residues. Trimming took off 8 bases at V and 6 bases at J, with 11 bases between the two ends. CDR3 sequence: CAIGETANSPLHF. CDR3 sequence (DNA): TGTGCCATCGGGGAAACAGCTAATTCACCCCTCCACTTT.